The rows below give T cell receptor beta chains drawn from one sample of a study of metastatic and nonmetastatic thyroid tumors. TCRdb reanalyzed the PCR reads via MiXCR. The sample holds around 20,000 clones, around 15% seen once. The specimen was blood. These receptors originate from a female donor with papillary thyroid cancer or a benign thyroid nodule (not recorded which). Some clones in this sample may be carry-over from other donors' samples. Both conserved end residues are part of each CDR3. Each record gives: V gene, clone size, D gene, J gene, CDR3 DNA, CDR3 protein. The D gene is left open where the match is weak. Size is stated for part of the rows, as once, few or many counts, or as a class when the clone is expanded.

TRBV11-2	-	-	TRBJ1-6	TGTGCCAGCAGCTCCAACGGGAATTCACCCCTCCACTTT	CASSSNGNSPLHF
TRBV7-2	medium-sized	TRBD2	TRBJ2-7	TGTGCCAGCAGCGGCAGTTCGGAGCGGGAGGGTATTAGACCCTACGAGCAGTACTTC	CASSGSSEREGIRPYEQYF
TRBV3-1	many	-	TRBJ2-1	TGTGCCAGCAGCCAAGATCGGAGCAATGAGCAGTTCTTC	CASSQDRSNEQFF
TRBV2	-	TRBD1	TRBJ1-1	TGTGCCAGCGAAGGACAGGCGAGGACTGAAGCTTTCTTT	CASEGQARTEAFF
TRBV19	many	TRBD1	TRBJ1-5	TGTGCCAGTAGTCCCTTGACAGGGGGCAATCAGCCCCAGCATTTT	CASSPLTGGNQPQHF
TRBV11-1	-	-	TRBJ2-7	TGTGCCTTCCAGTCCCGGGAACAAACCTACGAGCAGTACTTC	CAFQSREQTYEQYF
TRBV24-1	-	-	TRBJ2-1	TGTGCCACCAGTGATCGGGGGGCGAGACAGGGCAAGAATGAGCAGTTCTTC	CATSDRGARQGKNEQFF
TRBV2	many	TRBD1	TRBJ2-5	TGTGCCAGCAAGTCGACAGGGGGCTTCGTGACCCAGTACTTC	CASKSTGGFVTQYF
TRBV5-6	many	TRBD1	TRBJ2-7	TGTGCCAGCAGTTATGGGCAGGGGGACTACGAGCAGTACTTC	CASSYGQGDYEQYF
TRBV18	-	-	TRBJ2-3	TGTGCCAGCTCACCCGGGACCCGGGAAGCGTTGACAGATACGCAGTATTTT	CASSPGTREALTDTQYF
TRBV18	-	-	TRBJ1-1	TGTGCCAGCTCACACGACAGGCACACTGAAGCTTTCTTT	CASSHDRHTEAFF
TRBV28	many	TRBD1	TRBJ1-5	TGTGCCAGCAGTATGGGACAGGGAAGTCAGCCCCAGCATTTT	CASSMGQGSQPQHF